The 30 T cell receptor beta chains below all came from one sample that was sequenced in a study of cytomegalovirus exposure and HLA in healthy donors. Researchers ran the PCR with 60 Vbeta and 13 Jbeta primers. The table came from immunoSEQ multiplex PCR; TCRdb's copy has only in-frame clones and leaves some out. The repertoire consists of tens of thousands of clones, with about 81% occurring once and the leading ten covering less than 9.5%. Sequences were obtained from PBMCs. Every receptor here comes from a woman aged 40 to 55 in good health and CMV-seropositive.

The chain links TRBV11-3 to TRBJ2-1; D is perhaps TRBD2 (7 bases). Per germline, CDR1 SGHNT and CDR2 YENEEA. Trimming took 4 bases from V and 7 from J, leaving 17 bases between them. This CDR3 contains 15 residues. The CDR3 loop reads CASSSHSRGANEQFF. In nucleotides, the CDR3 is TGTGCCAGCAGCTCCCACTCACGGGGGGCAAATGAGCAGTTCTTC.

This rearrangement joins TRBV11-3 to TRBJ2-7; D is possibly TRBD2 (6 bases). The CDR3 contains 15 residues. V was cut by 6 bases and J by 4 bases, with 19 bases left in between. Germline V CDR1 and CDR2: SGHNT, YENEEA. CDR3 DNA sequence: TGTGCCAGCAGTCGTGGCGGGACCGGAGGATACGAGCAGTACTTC. Translating it yields CASSRGGTGGYEQYF. Supplemented by reference TRBV11-3 and TRBJ2-7, the full variable domain reads EAGVVQSPRYKIIEKKQPVAFWCNPISGHNTLYWYLQNLGQGPELLIRYENEEAVDDSQLPKDRFSAERLKGVDSTLKIQPAELGDSAVYLCASSRGGTGGYEQYFGPGTRLTVT.

This clone was seen more than once but under ten times. The chain is built from TRBV5-1 and TRBJ2-3; TRBD2 is a possible D gene (6 bases). The CDR3 runs 15 residues. V lost 0 bases and J lost 0, with 8 bases in between. CDR1 and CDR2 (germline): SGHRS, YFSETQ. The CDR3 is CASSLGAGSTDTQYF. The DNA of the CDR3 is TGCGCCAGCAGCTTGGGCGCGGGGAGCACAGATACGCAGTATTTT.

The chain's CDR3 is CASSLRQHVGQPQHF. Written as DNA, the CDR3 is TGTGCCAGCAGTCTACGACAGCACGTCGGTCAGCCCCAGCATTTT. J is TRBJ1-5 and V is TRBV28, with D possibly matching TRBD1 (5 bases). Trimming left V 5 bases short and J 6 bases short, with 17 bases between. The CDR3 is made up of 15 amino acids. Germline V gene lookup returns CDR1 MDHEN and CDR2 SYDVKM.

This clone was observed a single time. The chain employs TRBV28 and TRBJ1-4, with D possibly matching TRBD1 (6 bases). The CDR3 has 12 amino acids. The V gene's germline CDR1 is MDHEN and CDR2 SYDVKM. Trimming took 8 bases from V and 8 from J, leaving 12 bases between them. The chain's CDR3 is CASEGVREKLFF. The CDR3, as DNA: TGTGCCAGCGAGGGGGTACGGGAAAAACTGTTTTTT.

The chain couples TRBV19 to TRBJ2-4, with D maybe TRBD2 (5 bases). Per the germline V gene, CDR1 is LNHDA and CDR2 is SQIVND (reference sequence). The V end lost 5 bases, the J end lost 1 base, and 18 bases lay between the germline ends. The length of the CDR3 is 17 residues. CDR3 bases: TGTGCCAGTAGTCCCTCACTAGAGCCGGGGGCCAAAAACATTCAGTACTTC. Translating it yields CASSPSLEPGAKNIQYF.

V and J are TRBV6-5 and TRBJ2-1; TRBD2 agrees at 8 bases. The CDR3 totals 13 residues. The V segment lost 6 bases and the J segment 10 bases; nucleotides outside the gene matches: 8. The germline CDR1 and CDR2 sequences are MNHEY and SVGAGI. This chain's CDR3 is CASRHSRGGEQFF. In DNA, the CDR3 is TGTGCCAGCAGGCACTCCCGGGGGGGAGAGCAGTTCTTC.

This rearrangement joins TRBV5-1 to TRBJ2-6; TRBD1 matches at 9 bases. Per the germline V gene, CDR1 is SGHRS and CDR2 is YFSETQ. The CDR3 has 18 amino acids. The V and J ends lost 4 bases and 0 bases, in that order; junction bases with no gene match: 8. For the CDR3, the DNA is TGCGCCAGCAGCAAACCCGGGACAGGGTTCTCTGGGGCCAACGTCCTGACTTTC. Translating gives CASSKPGTGFSGANVLTF.

The rearrangement uses TRBV27 and TRBJ2-7, with 8 bases that match TRBD2. The CDR3 is 16 residues long. The J segment lost 3 bases and the V segment lost 0 bases, leaving 7 bases of the junction unmatched. Germline V lookup: CDR1 MNHEY, CDR2 SMNVEV (reference sequence). This chain's CDR3 is CASSLSGTREVYEQYF. The CDR3 coding sequence is TGTGCCAGCAGTTTATCCGGGACTAGGGAGGTCTACGAGCAGTACTTC.

The chain has TRBV9 and TRBJ2-5; a weak D match, TRBD2 (6 bases). Germline V gene sequence: CDR1 SGDLS, CDR2 YYNGEE. The V gene lost 0 bases and the J gene lost 4 bases, with 13 bases spanning the gap. The length of the CDR3 is 15 residues. CDR3 residues: CASSVVPGVTETQYF. CDR3 bases: TGTGCCAGCAGCGTAGTTCCGGGGGTTACAGAGACCCAGTACTTC.

The rearrangement joins TRBV7-2 to TRBJ1-3; a weak D match, TRBD1 (6 bases). Trimming pared 5 bases from V and 0 bases from J, leaving 20 bases between. The CDR3 is made up of 18 amino acids. From germline, CDR1 is SGHTA and CDR2 FQGNSA. DNA of the CDR3: TGTGCCAGCAGCCCAAACGGAGGGGGGGGAATCTCTGGAAACACCATATATTTT. This translates into CASSPNGGGGISGNTIYF.

This clone was detected a few times. The V and J genes are TRBV28 and TRBJ2-1; TRBD2 matches 9 bases. Trimming removed 6 bases from V and 10 bases from J; junction bases left unmatched: 16. The CDR3 is made up of 16 amino acids. Germline V gene lookup returns CDR1 MDHEN and CDR2 SYDVKM. The CDR3 region has the DNA TGTGCCAGCAGCCCTGGGACAGCGGGAGGTTTCTTGGAGCAGTTCTTC. Its protein product is CASSPGTAGGFLEQFF.

The chain uses TRBV7-2 and TRBJ1-2; D ambiguous. The V and J ends lost 2 bases and 4 bases respectively, with 11 bases between them. Germline V gene sequence: CDR1 SGHTA, CDR2 FQGNSA. The CDR3 consists of 14 residues. The CDR3: CASSLSQVFYGYTF. The DNA of the CDR3 is TGTGCCAGCAGCTTATCGCAGGTCTTCTATGGCTACACCTTC.

This clone showed up just a few times. This chain uses TRBV5-6 with TRBJ1-5; unclear D gene. The CDR3 consists of 14 residues. Germline values: CDR1 SGHDT, CDR2 YYEEEE. Trimming cost V 0 bases and J 7 bases, with 11 bases left between them. CDR3 protein: CASSLGQTPQPQHF. The CDR3 coding sequence is TGTGCCAGCAGCTTGGGGCAGACACCCCAGCCCCAGCATTTT.

The chain employs TRBV7-2 and TRBJ1-2, with 9 bases aligning to TRBD1. The CDR3 runs to 14 residues. Germline CDR1 is SGHTA and CDR2 is FQGNSA. V lost 5 bases to trimming and J lost 7 bases; unmatched junction nucleotides: 8. The CDR3 region is CASSALQGAGGYTF. CDR3 nucleotides: TGTGCCAGCAGCGCTTTACAGGGGGCGGGTGGCTACACCTTC. The full variable domain, its missing parts supplied by reference TRBV7-2 and TRBJ1-2, is GAGVSQSPSNKVTEKGKDVELRCDPISGHTALYWYRQSLGQGLEFLIYFQGNSAPDKSGLPSDRFSAERTGGSVSTLTIQRTQQEDSAVYLCASSALQGAGGYTFGSGTRLTVV.

The chain carries TRBV11-2 and TRBJ1-6, with TRBD1 matching over 8 bases. J lost 10 bases, V lost 2 bases, and 7 bases had no gene match. Germline values: CDR1 SGHAT, CDR2 FQNNGV. This CDR3 contains 15 residues. Written as DNA, the CDR3 is TGTGCCAGCAGCTTACTCGGGACAGGAAAATCACCCCTCCACTTT. The encoded protein is CASSLLGTGKSPLHF.

The rearrangement joins TRBV5-5 to TRBJ1-4; a weak D match, TRBD1 (6 bases). Trimming removed 4 bases from V and 3 bases from J, with 16 bases in between. CDR1 SGHKS and CDR2 YYEKEE come from the germline V gene (reference sequence). CDR3 length: 16 residues. This chain's CDR3 is CASSGTGLVSNEKLFF. DNA of the CDR3: TGTGCCAGCAGCGGAACAGGGTTGGTGTCTAATGAAAAACTGTTTTTT.

V usage is TRBV4-3 and J usage is TRBJ2-3, with 9 bases lining up with TRBD2. Germline assignment: CDR1 LGHNA and CDR2 YSLEER. Trimming took 2 bases from V and 5 from J; bases not matched to a gene: 5. The CDR3 runs 15 residues. The CDR3 DNA follows: TGCGCCAGCAGCCAAAGGGGTAGCGGGGGAGATACGCAGTATTTT. Its translation is CASSQRGSGGDTQYF.

The chain joins TRBV6-5 to TRBJ1-2; 7 bases are a match to TRBD1. V lost 5 bases to trimming and J lost 5 bases; unmatched junction nucleotides: 2. Germline V gene lookup returns CDR1 MNHEY and CDR2 SVGAGI. This CDR3 contains 12 residues. DNA of the CDR3: TGTGCCAGCAGTCGGGACAGATATGGCTACACCTTC. Translating it yields CASSRDRYGYTF.

This clone was observed once. This sequence joins TRBV27 and TRBJ2-1; TRBD2 matches at 9 bases. This CDR3 is 17 amino acids long. V shed 5 bases, J shed 5 bases, and the junction held 13 bases outside the gene matches. Germline loops: CDR1 MNHEY, CDR2 SMNVEV (reference sequence). The CDR3 DNA reads TGTGCCAGCAGTAAGGGGCGGGGGGGCGACGTAGACAATGAGCAGTTCTTC. It specifies CASSKGRGGDVDNEQFF.

The chain joins TRBV10-2 to TRBJ2-5; D is unresolved. Per germline, CDR1 WSHSY and CDR2 SAAADI. V was cut by 4 bases and J by 5 bases, with 11 bases left in between. The CDR3 extends over 13 amino acids. The CDR3 bases are TGCGCCAGCAGTGGGGCCGCTGGGGAGACCCAGTACTTC. Amino acid sequence: CASSGAAGETQYF.

This clone was seen once. The CDR3 DNA sequence: TGTGCCACCAGCAGAGCACAGGGGGATGGCTACACCTTC. It encodes CATSRAQGDGYTF. This rearrangement joins TRBV15 to TRBJ1-2; 8 positions agree with TRBD1. The length of the CDR3 is 13 residues. CDR1 is LNHNV and CDR2 is YYDKDF in the germline V gene (reference sequence). V lost 1 base to trimming and J lost 6 bases; unmatched junction nucleotides: 1.

In this sample, this clone turned up a few times. This chain uses TRBV18 with TRBJ1-4, with D perhaps TRBD1 (6 bases). This CDR3 is 15 amino acids long. CDR1 and CDR2 (germline): KGHSH, LQKENI. V dropped 3 bases and J dropped 4 bases, with 12 bases sitting between them. The CDR3: CASSPSGQNNEKLFF. CDR3 DNA sequence: TGTGCCAGCTCACCCTCGGGACAAAATAATGAAAAACTGTTTTTT.

This chain uses TRBV30 with TRBJ1-6; 7 bases fit TRBD1. Trimming removed 2 bases from V and 5 bases from J; junction bases left unmatched: 12. Germline CDR1 reads GTSNPN; CDR2 reads SVGIG (reference sequence). The CDR3 totals 17 residues. CDR3 nucleotide sequence: TGTGCCTGGAGTTCCACTTTGACAGGGCTGAATAATTCACCCCTCCACTTT. Its translation is CAWSSTLTGLNNSPLHF.

The chain joins TRBV5-8 to TRBJ1-5, with D hard to call. The CDR3 has 16 amino acids. Trimming took 6 bases from V and 2 from J, leaving 18 bases between them. Germline CDR1 and CDR2: SGHTS and YDEGEE. The CDR3 DNA sequence: TGTGCCAGCACCCCCCGTATTACGAGCGGCAATCAGCCCCAGCATTTT. Translation: CASTPRITSGNQPQHF.

The rearrangement joins TRBV20-1 to TRBJ1-5; weak D call: TRBD1 (6 bases). V shed 8 bases and J shed 10 bases, with 9 bases lying between them. The CDR3 sequence is 9 residues long. Germline V gene data show CDR1 as DFQATT and CDR2 as SNEGSKA (reference sequence). CDR3: CSPGVPQHF. The CDR3 coding sequence is TGCAGTCCAGGGGTACCCCAGCATTTT.

This clone was seen a single time. A junction boundary mismatches the germline segment, possibly from a read error. This chain joins TRBV28 and TRBJ1-3; no definite D call. The CDR3 length is 12 residues. Germline CDR1 is MDHEN and CDR2 is SYDVKM. CDR3 sequence reads: CASSTNGGRPRF. The CDR3, as DNA: TGTGCCAGCAGTACTAATGGAGGGCGCCCGCGTTTT.

V gene TRBV7-6 combines with J gene TRBJ2-2, with TRBD1 matching 7 bases. Trimming removed 4 bases from V and 4 bases from J; junction bases left unmatched: 12. The CDR3 has 17 residues. CDR1 is SGHVS and CDR2 is FNYEAQ in the germline V gene. The DNA for the CDR3 is TGTGCCAGCAGCTCGACCAGGGGGAGTTTAGGCACCGGGGAGCTGTTTTTT. Amino acids: CASSSTRGSLGTGELFF.

This clone was counted between two and nine times. V usage is TRBV4-3 and J usage is TRBJ1-5; unclear D gene. CDR3 length: 13 amino acids. Trimming pared 3 bases from V and 7 bases from J, leaving 10 bases between. Germline values: CDR1 LGHNA, CDR2 YSLEER. This chain's CDR3 is CASSQWTGQPQHF. In DNA form, the CDR3 reads TGCGCCAGCAGCCAGTGGACGGGACAGCCCCAGCATTTT.

The V and J genes are TRBV7-9 and TRBJ1-1; 9 bases fit TRBD1. The CDR3 runs to 16 residues. J was trimmed by 6 bases and V by 5 bases; bases with no gene match: 13. CDR1 is SEHNR and CDR2 is FQNEAQ in the germline V gene (reference sequence). CDR3 sequence: CASSPDQGQGKAEAFF. DNA of the CDR3: TGTGCCAGCAGCCCAGATCAGGGACAGGGAAAAGCTGAAGCTTTCTTT.